The clone carrying this T cell receptor beta chain appeared a few times. Its antigen is undetermined. The sample originates from a study of beta chain features in type 1 diabetes. Study-level background: Examined across all samples were about 99,000,000 sorted cells. Study-wide results and limits: Equally in patients and controls, shorter templates might have been favored by PCR. Whether TCRB rearrangement is influenced by HLA type went unresolved here.

As every portion of the isolated RNA was reverse transcribed, the sequencing read expressed TCRB transcripts. TCRdb keeps only in-frame clones here, not all; method: immunoSEQ multiplex PCR. This table has a few hundred thousand clones, approximately 14% appearing once. Germline CDR1 and CDR2: SGHAT and FQNNGV. The CDR3 extends over 15 amino acids. Trimming stripped 1 base from V and 2 bases from J, with 11 bases between. This chain joins TRBV11-2 and TRBJ2-5; TRBD2 might be the D (7 bases). Sequenced: central memory CD4+ T cells from blood. The sequence was collected from a young man in good health. CDR3 in DNA: TGTGCCAGCAGCTTAGTGGCGGGGGCGCAAGAGACCCAGTACTTC. This translates into CASSLVAGAQETQYF.